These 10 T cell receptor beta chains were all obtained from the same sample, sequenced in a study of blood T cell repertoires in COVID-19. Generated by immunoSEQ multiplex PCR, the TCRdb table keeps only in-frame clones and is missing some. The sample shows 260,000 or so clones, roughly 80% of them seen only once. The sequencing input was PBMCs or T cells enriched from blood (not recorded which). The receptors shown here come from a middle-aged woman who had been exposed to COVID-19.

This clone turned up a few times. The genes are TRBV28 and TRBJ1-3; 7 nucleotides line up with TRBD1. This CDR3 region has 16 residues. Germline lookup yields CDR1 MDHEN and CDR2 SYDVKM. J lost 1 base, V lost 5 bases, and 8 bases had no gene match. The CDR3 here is CASSPGQVPSGNTIYF. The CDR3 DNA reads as TGTGCCAGCAGTCCCGGACAGGTACCATCTGGAAACACCATATATTTT.

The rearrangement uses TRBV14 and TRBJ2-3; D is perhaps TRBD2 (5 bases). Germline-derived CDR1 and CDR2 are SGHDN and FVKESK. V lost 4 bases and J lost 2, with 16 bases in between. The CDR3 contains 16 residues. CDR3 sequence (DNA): TGTGCCAGCAGCCCAGGACTCAGAGGGATCACAGATACGCAGTATTTT. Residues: CASSPGLRGITDTQYF.

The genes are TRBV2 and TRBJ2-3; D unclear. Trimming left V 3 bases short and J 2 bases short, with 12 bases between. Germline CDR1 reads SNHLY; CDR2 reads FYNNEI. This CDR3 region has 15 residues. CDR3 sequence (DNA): TGTGCCAGCAGTGAGAACACGATCGCCACAGATACGCAGTATTTT. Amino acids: CASSENTIATDTQYF.

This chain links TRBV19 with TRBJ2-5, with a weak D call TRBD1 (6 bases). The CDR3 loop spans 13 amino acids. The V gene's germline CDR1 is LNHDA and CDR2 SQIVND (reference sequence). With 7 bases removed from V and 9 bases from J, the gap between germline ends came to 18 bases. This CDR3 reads CASTSMQGSAQYF. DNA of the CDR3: TGTGCCAGTACCTCCATGCAGGGGAGTGCCCAGTACTTC. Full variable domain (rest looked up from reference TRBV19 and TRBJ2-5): DGGITQSPKYLFRKEGQNVTLSCEQNLNHDAMYWYRQDPGQGLRLIYYSQIVNDFQKGDIAEGYSVSREKKESFPLTVTSAQKNPTAFYLCASTSMQGSAQYFGPGTRLLVL.

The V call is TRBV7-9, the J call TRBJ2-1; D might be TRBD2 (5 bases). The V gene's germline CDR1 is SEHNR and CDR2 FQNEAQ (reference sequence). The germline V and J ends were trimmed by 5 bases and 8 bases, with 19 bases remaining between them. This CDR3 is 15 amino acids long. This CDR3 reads CASSTRRGSSDEQFF. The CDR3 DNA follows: TGTGCCAGCAGCACCCGACGAGGGTCCTCCGATGAGCAGTTCTTC. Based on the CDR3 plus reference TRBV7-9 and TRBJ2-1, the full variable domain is DTGVSQNPRHKITKRGQNVTFRCDPISEHNRLYWYRQTLGQGPEFLTYFQNEAQLEKSRLLSDRFSAERPKGSFSTLEIQRTEQGDSAMYLCASSTRRGSSDEQFFGPGTRLTVL.

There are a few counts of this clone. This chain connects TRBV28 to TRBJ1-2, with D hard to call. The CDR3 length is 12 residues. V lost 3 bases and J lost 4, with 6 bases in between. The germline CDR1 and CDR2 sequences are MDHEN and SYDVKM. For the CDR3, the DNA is TGTGCCAGCAGTTTCCAGTCCTATGGCTACACCTTC. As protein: CASSFQSYGYTF.

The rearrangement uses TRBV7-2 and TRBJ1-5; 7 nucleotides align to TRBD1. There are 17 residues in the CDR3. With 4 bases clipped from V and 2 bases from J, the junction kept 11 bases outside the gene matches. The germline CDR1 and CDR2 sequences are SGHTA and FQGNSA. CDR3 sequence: CASSSTGTAGGNQPQHF. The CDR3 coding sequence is TGTGCCAGCAGCTCAACCGGGACAGCGGGCGGCAATCAGCCCCAGCATTTT. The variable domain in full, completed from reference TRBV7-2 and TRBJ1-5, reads GAGVSQSPSNKVTEKGKDVELRCDPISGHTALYWYRQSLGQGLEFLIYFQGNSAPDKSGLPSDRFSAERTGGSVSTLTIQRTQQEDSAVYLCASSSTGTAGGNQPQHFGDGTRLSIL.

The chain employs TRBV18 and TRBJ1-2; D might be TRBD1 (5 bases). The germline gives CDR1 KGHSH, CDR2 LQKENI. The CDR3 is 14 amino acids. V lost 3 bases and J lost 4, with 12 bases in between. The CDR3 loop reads CASSPGGLSYGYTF. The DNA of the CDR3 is TGTGCCAGCTCACCCGGGGGACTGAGCTATGGCTACACCTTC.

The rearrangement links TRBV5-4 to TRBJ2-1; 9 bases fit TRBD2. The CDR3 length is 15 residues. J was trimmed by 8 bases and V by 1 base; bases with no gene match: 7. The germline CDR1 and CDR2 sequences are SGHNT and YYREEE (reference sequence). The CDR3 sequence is CASSLSGGGAYEQFF. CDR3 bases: TGTGCCAGCAGCTTGAGTGGCGGGGGGGCCTATGAGCAGTTCTTC.

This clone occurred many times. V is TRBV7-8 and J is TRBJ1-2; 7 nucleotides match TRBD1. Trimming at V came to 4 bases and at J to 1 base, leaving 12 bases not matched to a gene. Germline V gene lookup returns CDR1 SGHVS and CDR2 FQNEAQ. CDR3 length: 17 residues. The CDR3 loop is CASSSKSTGVVNYGYTF. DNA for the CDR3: TGTGCCAGCAGCTCCAAGAGCACAGGGGTGGTTAACTATGGCTACACCTTC. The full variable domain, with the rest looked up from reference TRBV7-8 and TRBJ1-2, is GAGVSQSPRYKVAKRGQDVALRCDPISGHVSLFWYQQALGQGPEFLTYFQNEAQLDKSGLPSDRFFAERPEGSVSTLKIQRTQQEDSAVYLCASSSKSTGVVNYGYTFGSGTRLTVV.